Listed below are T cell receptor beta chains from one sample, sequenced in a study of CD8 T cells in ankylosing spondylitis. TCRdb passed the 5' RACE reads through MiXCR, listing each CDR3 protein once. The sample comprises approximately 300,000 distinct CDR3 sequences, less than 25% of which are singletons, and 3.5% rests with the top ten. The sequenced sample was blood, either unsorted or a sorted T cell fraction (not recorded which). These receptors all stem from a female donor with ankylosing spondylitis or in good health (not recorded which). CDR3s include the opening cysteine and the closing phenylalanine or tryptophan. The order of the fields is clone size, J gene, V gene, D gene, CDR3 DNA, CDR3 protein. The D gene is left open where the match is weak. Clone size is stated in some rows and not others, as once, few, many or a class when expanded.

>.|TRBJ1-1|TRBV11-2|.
TGTGCCAGCAGCTTCAACCTCGACAGGACTGAAGCTTTCTTT
CASSFNLDRTEAFF
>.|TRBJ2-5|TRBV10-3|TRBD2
TGTGCCATCAGTGGCACGGGACTAGCGGAAGAGACCCAGTACTTC
CAISGTGLAEETQYF
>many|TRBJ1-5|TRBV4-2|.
TGTGCCAGCAGCCTCAAGGGTGGCAATCAGCCCCAGCATTTT
CASSLKGGNQPQHF
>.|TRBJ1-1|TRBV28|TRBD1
TGTGCCAGCAGTTTGACAGGGCTGACGGAGTATTTCAACATGAACACTGAAGCTTTCTTT
CASSLTGLTEYFNMNTEAFF
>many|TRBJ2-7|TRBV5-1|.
TGCGCCAGCAGAGACGGGGCATTACTAAACTCCTACGAGCAGTACTTC
CASRDGALLNSYEQYF
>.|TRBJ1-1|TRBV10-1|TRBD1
TGCGCCAGCAGTGAGAGGGGGCTCTCTGAAGCTTTCTTT
CASSERGLSEAFF
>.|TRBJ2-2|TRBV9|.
TGTGCCAGCAGCGGACAGATCAACACCGGGGAGCTGTTTTTT
CASSGQINTGELFF
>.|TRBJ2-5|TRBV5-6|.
TGTGCCAGCAGCTTGACAGGGTTGGGAGAGACCCAGTACTTC
CASSLTGLGETQYF
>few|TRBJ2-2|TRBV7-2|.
TGTGCCAGCAGCCCCGGAGTGGAGGCGAAGACCGGGGAGCTGTTTTTT
CASSPGVEAKTGELFF
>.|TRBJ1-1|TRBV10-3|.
TGTGCCATCAGTGCCCTGGGGGTGGGGACTGAAGCTTTCTTT
CAISALGVGTEAFF
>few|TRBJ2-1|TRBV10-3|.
TGTGCCATCAGTGGAGGGAGCAATGAGCAGTTCTTC
CAISGGSNEQFF
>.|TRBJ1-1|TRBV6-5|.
TGTGCCAGCAGTTCCACCAAGAACACTGAAGCTTTCTTT
CASSSTKNTEAFF
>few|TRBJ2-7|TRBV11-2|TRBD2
TGTGCCAGCAGGAGAGCAGGGTTAAGCGGGACCTCCTACGAGCAGTACTTC
CASRRAGLSGTSYEQYF
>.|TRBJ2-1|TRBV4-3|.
TGCGCCAGCAGCCAAGTAGCGGAGATGGGTGAGCAGTTCTTC
CASSQVAEMGEQFF
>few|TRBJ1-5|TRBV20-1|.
TGCAGTGCTGGGGAGGGGGGATCAAGGGCGAGTCAGCCCCAGCATTTT
CSAGEGGSRASQPQHF
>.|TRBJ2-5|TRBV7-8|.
TGTGCCAGCAGCTTCTCCGTTTCGCGCTTCCAAGAGACCCAGTACTTC
CASSFSVSRFQETQYF
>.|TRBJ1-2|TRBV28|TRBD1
TGTGCCAGCAGTCCTCCAGGGGGCCGCTATGGCTACACCTTC
CASSPPGGRYGYTF
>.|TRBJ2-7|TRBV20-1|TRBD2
TGCAGTGCCGCAGCCCTAGCGGGGTCCTACGAGCAGTACTTC
CSAAALAGSYEQYF
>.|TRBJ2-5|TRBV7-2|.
TGTGCCAGCAGCTTAGTCTGGGGCGCCCAAGAGACCCAGTACTTC
CASSLVWGAQETQYF
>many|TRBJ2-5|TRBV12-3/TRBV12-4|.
TGTGCCAGCAGCCAGGGGCGAGAGACCCAGTACTTC
CASSQGRETQYF
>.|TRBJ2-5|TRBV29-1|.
TGCAGCGTTTCCAACCGAGAGACCCAGTACTTC
CSVSNRETQYF
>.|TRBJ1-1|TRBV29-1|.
TGCAGCGTTCAAATTCAGGTGGCGAACACTGAAGCTTTCTTT
CSVQIQVANTEAFF
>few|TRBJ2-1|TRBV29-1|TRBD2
TGCAGCGCCCTCGGACTAGCGAAGGGAGATGAGCAGTTCTTC
CSALGLAKGDEQFF
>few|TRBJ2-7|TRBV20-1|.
TGCAGTGCTAGAGATCGGACCGGGAGCCCGTACGAGCAGTACTTC
CSARDRTGSPYEQYF
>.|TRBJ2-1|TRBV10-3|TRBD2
TGTGCCATCAGCGCGGGAGGTGCTCAGAATGAGCAGTTCTTC
CAISAGGAQNEQFF
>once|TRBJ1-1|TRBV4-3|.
TGCGCCAGCAGCCACCAGGGGACTGAAGCTTTCTTT
CASSHQGTEAFF
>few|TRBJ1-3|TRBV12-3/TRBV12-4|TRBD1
TGTGCCAGCACCCCGACAGGGGGCGGAAACACCATATATTTT
CASTPTGGGNTIYF
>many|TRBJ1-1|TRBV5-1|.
TGCGCCAGCAGCTTGGGTGTTGACCCGGGACGCACTGAAGCTTTCTTT
CASSLGVDPGRTEAFF
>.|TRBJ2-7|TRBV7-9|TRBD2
TGTGCCAGCAGCCTCAAAACCTTAGCGGGAGGAGCCTACGAGCGGTACTTC
CASSLKTLAGGAYERYF
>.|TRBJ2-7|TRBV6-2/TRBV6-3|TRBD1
TGTGCCAGCACCCACTCGGGACAGTTGAGCTACGAGCAGTACTTC
CASTHSGQLSYEQYF
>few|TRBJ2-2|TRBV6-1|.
TGTGCCAGCAACGTAGGGACGTCGGGCACCGGGGAGCTGTTTTTT
CASNVGTSGTGELFF
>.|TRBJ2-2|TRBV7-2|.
TGTGCCAGCAGCTTAGTTGGGCGCGGCGGGGAGCTGTTTTTT
CASSLVGRGGELFF
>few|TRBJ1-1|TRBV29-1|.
TGCAGCGTTGACCCTACAGGGTTCCAATGGGAAACTGAAGCTTTCTTT
CSVDPTGFQWETEAFF
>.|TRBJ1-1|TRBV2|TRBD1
TGTGCCAGCAGCCCCGGACAGGGGGCGGCAGCTTTCTTT
CASSPGQGAAAFF
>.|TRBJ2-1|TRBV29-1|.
TGCAGCGTTGTGCGCCCCATTTCACGGGATGAGCAGTTCTTC
CSVVRPISRDEQFF
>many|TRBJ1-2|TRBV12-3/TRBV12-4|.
TGTGCCAGTTCCCAGAGTAACTATGGCTACACCTTC
CASSQSNYGYTF
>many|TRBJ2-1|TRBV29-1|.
TGCAGCGTTGGGGGAGTTCGTTCCTACAATGAGCAGTTCTTC
CSVGGVRSYNEQFF
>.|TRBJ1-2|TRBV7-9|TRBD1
TGTGCCAGCAGCTACGGGACAGCCCCTTATGGCTACACCTTC
CASSYGTAPYGYTF
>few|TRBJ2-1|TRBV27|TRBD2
TGTGCCAGCAGTTTGACCGGGAGGCCCAAAAACAATGAGCAGTTCTTC
CASSLTGRPKNNEQFF
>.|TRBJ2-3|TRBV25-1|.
TGTGCCAGCAGTGAATTACTCCGTGGGACCACGGGGGCAGATACGCAGTATTTT
CASSELLRGTTGADTQYF
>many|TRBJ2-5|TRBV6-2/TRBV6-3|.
TGTGCCAGCAGTTACGAGCCGGAAGAGACCCAGTACTTC
CASSYEPEETQYF
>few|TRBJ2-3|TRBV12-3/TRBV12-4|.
TGTGCCAGCAGTTTAAATCCAGGGGGACTACGCACAGATACGCAGTATTTT
CASSLNPGGLRTDTQYF
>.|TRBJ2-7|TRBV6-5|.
TGTGCCAGCAGCCGGTCCCCACCAGAGCAGTACTTC
CASSRSPPEQYF
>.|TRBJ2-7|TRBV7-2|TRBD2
TGTGCCAGCAGCTTCGGCGGGAGGGCCTCCGAGCAGTACTTC
CASSFGGRASEQYF
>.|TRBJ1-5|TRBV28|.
TGTGCCAGCAGTGTCCGGGCCTTTCAAGGTCAGCCCCAGCATTTT
CASSVRAFQGQPQHF
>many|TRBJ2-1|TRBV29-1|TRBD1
TGCAGCGTTTCCGGGACAGGGCCCCCGTCGGAGCAGTTCTTC
CSVSGTGPPSEQFF
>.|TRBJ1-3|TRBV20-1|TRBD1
TGCAGTGCTCCAGGGACAGGGGGAACTGGAAACACCATATATTTT
CSAPGTGGTGNTIYF
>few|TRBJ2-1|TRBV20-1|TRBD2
TGCAGTGCCATCAGCGGGAGAAGCTACAATGAGCAGTTCTTC
CSAISGRSYNEQFF
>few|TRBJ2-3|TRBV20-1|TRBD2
TGCAGTGCTAGAGATAGGACTAGCCGCACAGATACGCAGTATTTT
CSARDRTSRTDTQYF
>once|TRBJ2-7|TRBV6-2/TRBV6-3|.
TGTGCCGCGGGGCACCCCTACGAGCAGTACTTC
CAAGHPYEQYF
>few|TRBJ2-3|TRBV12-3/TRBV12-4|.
TGTGCCAGCAGTTTAAGGGCAGGGTGGACAGATACGCAGTATTTT
CASSLRAGWTDTQYF
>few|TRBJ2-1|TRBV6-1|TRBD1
TGTGCCAGCCATTTTAGGGGGCTCTACAATGAGCAGTTCTTC
CASHFRGLYNEQFF
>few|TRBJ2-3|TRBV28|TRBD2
TGTGCCAGCAAAACGGGGGGGCTGAGCACAGATACGCAGTATTTT
CASKTGGLSTDTQYF
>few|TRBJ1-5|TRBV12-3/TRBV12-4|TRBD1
TGTGCCAGCAGTTTACCCCCAGGGGGCGCATTCTATCAGCCCCAGCATTTT
CASSLPPGGAFYQPQHF